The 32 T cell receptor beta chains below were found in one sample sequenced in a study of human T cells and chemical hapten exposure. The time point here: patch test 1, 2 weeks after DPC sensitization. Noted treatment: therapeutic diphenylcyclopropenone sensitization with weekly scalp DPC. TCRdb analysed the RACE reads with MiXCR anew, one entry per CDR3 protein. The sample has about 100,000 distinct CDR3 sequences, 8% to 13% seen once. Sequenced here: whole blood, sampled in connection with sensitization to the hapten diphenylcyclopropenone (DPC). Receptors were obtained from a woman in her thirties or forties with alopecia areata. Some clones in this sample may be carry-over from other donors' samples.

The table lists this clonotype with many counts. The CDR3 protein is CASSPQTSGRSDTQYF. The CDR3, as DNA: TGTGCCAGCAGTCCTCAGACTAGCGGGAGATCAGATACGCAGTATTTT. The rearrangement links TRBV12-3 or TRBV12-4 to TRBJ2-3; 12 bases are a match to TRBD2. The CDR3 has 16 amino acids. J lost 4 bases, V lost 5 bases, and 7 bases had no gene match.

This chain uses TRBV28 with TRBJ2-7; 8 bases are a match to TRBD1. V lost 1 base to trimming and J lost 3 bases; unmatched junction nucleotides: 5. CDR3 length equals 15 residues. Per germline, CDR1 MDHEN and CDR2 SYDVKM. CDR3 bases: TGTGCCAGCAGTTTATACAGGGGGGTATTCTACGAGCAGTACTTC. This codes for CASSLYRGVFYEQYF.

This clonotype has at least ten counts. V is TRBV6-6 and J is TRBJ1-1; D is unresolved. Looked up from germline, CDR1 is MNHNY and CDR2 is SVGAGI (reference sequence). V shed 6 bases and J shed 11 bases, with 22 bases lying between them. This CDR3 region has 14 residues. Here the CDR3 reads CASRVTSGPRQAFF. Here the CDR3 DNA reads TGTGCCAGCAGGGTCACATCCGGGCCCCGGCAGGCTTTCTTT.

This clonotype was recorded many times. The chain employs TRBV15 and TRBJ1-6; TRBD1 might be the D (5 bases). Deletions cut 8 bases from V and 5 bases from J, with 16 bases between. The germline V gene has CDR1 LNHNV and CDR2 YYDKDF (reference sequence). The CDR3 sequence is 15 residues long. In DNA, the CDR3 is TGTGCCACCCGAACCGGGGCCCCTAATAATTCACCCCTCCACTTT. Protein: CATRTGAPNNSPLHF.

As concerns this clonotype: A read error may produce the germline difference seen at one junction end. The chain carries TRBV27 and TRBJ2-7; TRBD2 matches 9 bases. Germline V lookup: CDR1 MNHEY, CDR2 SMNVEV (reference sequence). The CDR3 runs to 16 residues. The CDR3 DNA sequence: TGTGCCAGCAGTCTAAGAGCGGGAGGACTCTCCTACGAGCCGTACTTC. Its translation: CASSLRAGGLSYEPYF.

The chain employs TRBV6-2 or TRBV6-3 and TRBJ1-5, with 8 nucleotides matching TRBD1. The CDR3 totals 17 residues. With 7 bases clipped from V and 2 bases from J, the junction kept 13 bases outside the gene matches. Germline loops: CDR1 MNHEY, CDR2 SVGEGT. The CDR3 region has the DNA TGTGCCAGCACTAACGGGGGGACAGGTCCAGGCAATCAGCCCCAGCATTTT. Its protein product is CASTNGGTGPGNQPQHF.

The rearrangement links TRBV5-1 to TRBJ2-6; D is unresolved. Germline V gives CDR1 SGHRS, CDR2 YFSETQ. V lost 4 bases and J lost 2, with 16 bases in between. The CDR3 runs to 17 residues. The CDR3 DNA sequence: TGCGCCAGCAGCGACGGTACGGGCGCTCCTGGGGCCAACGTCCTGACTTTC. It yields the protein CASSDGTGAPGANVLTF. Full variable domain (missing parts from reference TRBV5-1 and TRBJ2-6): KAGVTQTPRYLIKTRGQQVTLSCSPISGHRSVSWYQQTPGQGLQFLFEYFSETQRNKGNFPGRFSGRQFSNSRSEMNVSTLELGDSALYLCASSDGTGAPGANVLTFGAGSRLTVL.

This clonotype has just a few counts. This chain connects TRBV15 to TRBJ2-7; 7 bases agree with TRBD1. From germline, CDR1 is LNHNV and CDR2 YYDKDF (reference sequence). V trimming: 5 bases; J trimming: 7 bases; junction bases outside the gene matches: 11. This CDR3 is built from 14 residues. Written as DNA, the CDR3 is TGTGCCACCAGCTTCACTGGACAGGCGGAAGAGCAGTACTTC. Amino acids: CATSFTGQAEEQYF.

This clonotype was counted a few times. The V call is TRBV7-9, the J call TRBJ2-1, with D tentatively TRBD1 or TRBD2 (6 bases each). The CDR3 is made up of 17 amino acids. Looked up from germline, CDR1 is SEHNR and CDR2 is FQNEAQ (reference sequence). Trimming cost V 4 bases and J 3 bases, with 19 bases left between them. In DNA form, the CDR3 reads TGTGCCAGCAGCTCAGGGGCGGGACCGAGACTCTACAATGAGCAGTTCTTC. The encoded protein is CASSSGAGPRLYNEQFF.

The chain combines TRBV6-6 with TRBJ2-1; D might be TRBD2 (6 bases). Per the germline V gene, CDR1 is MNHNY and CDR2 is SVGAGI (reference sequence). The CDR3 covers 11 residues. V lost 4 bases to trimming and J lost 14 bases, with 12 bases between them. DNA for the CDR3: TGTGCCAGCAGTTGGGGGGAGAAGAAGTTCTTC. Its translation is CASSWGEKKFF.

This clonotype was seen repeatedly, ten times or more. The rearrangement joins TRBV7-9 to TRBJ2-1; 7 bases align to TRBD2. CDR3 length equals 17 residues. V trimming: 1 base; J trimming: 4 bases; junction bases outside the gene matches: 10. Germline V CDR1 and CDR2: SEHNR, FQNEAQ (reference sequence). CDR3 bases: TGTGCCAGCAGCTTAGGGCCTGGGCGGGAGCGATACAATGAGCAGTTCTTC. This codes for CASSLGPGRERYNEQFF.

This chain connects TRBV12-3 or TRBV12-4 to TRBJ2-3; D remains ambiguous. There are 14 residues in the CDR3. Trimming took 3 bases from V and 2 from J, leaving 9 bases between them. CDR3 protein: CASSLAQDTDTQYF. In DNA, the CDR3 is TGTGCCAGCAGTTTGGCGCAGGACACAGATACGCAGTATTTT.

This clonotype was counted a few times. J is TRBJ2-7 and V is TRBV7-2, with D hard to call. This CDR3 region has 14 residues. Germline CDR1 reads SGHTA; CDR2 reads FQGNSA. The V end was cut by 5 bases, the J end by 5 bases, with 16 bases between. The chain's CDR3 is CASSTQPGQHEQYF. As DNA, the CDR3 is TGTGCCAGCAGCACCCAGCCTGGCCAGCACGAGCAGTACTTC.

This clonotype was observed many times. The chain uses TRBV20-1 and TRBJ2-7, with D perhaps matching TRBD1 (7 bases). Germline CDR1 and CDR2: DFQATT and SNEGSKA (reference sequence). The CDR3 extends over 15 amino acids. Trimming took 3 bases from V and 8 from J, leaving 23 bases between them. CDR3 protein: CSASELGDAGGKQYF. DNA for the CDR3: TGCAGTGCTAGCGAACTTGGGGATGCAGGGGGGAAGCAGTACTTC.

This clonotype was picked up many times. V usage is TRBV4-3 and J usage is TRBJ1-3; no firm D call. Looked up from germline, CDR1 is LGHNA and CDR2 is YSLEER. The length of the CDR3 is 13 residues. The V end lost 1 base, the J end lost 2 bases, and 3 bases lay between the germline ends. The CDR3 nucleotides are TGCGCCAGCAGCCAAGCCCCTGGAAACACCATATATTTT. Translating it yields CASSQAPGNTIYF.

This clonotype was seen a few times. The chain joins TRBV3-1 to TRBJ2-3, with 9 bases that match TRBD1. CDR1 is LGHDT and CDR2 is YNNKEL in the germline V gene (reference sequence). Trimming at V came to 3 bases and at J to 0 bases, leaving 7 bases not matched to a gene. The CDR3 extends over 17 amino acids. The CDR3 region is CASSQTAGTGSTDTQYF. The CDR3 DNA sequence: TGTGCCAGCAGCCAGACTGCCGGGACAGGGAGCACAGATACGCAGTATTTT.

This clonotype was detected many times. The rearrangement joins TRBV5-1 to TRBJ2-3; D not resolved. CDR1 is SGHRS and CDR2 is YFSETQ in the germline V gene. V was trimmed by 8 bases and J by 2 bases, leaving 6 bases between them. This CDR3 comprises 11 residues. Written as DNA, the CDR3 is TGCGCCAGTTATAACACAGATACGCAGTATTTT. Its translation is CASYNTDTQYF.

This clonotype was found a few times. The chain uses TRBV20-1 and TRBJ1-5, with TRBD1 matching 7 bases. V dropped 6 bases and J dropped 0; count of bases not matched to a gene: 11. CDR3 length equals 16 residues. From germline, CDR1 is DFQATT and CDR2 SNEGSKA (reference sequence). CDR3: CSARVPGQFSNQPQHF. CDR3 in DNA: TGCAGTGCCCGTGTCCCGGGACAGTTTAGCAATCAGCCCCAGCATTTT.

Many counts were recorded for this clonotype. This chain's CDR3 is CASSQETGRGEKLFF. Here the CDR3 DNA reads TGCGCCAGCAGCCAAGAAACAGGGCGGGGTGAAAAACTGTTTTTT. The gene calls are TRBV4-3 and TRBJ1-4, with D possibly being TRBD1 (6 bases). This CDR3 region has 15 residues. CDR1 LGHNA and CDR2 YSLEER come from the germline V gene. Trimming left V 0 bases short and J 7 bases short, with 12 bases between.

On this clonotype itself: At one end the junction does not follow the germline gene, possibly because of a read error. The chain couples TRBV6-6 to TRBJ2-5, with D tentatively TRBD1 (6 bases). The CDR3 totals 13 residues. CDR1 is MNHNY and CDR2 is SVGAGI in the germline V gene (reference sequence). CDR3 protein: CASTQTGGGVFNF. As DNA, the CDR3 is TGTGCCAGCACTCAGACAGGAGGCGGAGTCTTTAACTTC.

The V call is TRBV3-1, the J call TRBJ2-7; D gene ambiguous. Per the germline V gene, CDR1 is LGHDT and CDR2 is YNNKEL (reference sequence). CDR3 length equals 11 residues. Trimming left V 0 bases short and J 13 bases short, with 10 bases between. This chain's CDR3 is CASSQDAARYF. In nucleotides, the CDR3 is TGTGCCAGCAGCCAAGATGCGGCGCGATACTTC.

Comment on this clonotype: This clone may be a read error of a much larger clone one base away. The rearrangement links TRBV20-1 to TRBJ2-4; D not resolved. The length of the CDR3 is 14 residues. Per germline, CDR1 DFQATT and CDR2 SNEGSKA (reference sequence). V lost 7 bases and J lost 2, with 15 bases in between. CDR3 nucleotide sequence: TGCAGTGTTCCTGAGGTACCGTCCAAAAACATTCAGTACTTC. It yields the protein CSVPEVPSKNIQYF.

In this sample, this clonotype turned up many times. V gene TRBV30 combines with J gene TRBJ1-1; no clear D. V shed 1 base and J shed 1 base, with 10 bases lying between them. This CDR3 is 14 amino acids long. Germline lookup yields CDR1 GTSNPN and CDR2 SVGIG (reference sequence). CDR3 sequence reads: CAWSGRPANTEAFF. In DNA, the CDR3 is TGTGCCTGGAGTGGCAGGCCGGCGAACACTGAAGCTTTCTTT.

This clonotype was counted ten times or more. CDR3 nucleotide sequence: TGTGCCAGCAGTGACTCGACCAGGGGTCGGACTGAAGCTTTCTTT. Amino acid sequence: CASSDSTRGRTEAFF. The V gene is TRBV2, the J gene TRBJ1-1; tentatively, D is TRBD1 (6 bases). The V and J ends lost 3 bases and 5 bases respectively, with 16 bases between them. From germline, CDR1 is SNHLY and CDR2 FYNNEI. The CDR3 sequence is 15 residues long.

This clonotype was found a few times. The DNA for the CDR3 is TGTGCCATCGGCCGGACAGCCTACGAGCAGTACTTC. This sequence encodes CAIGRTAYEQYF. The chain joins TRBV10-3 to TRBJ2-7, with D maybe TRBD1 (6 bases). Trimming pared 8 bases from V and 2 bases from J, leaving 10 bases between. This CDR3 comprises 12 residues. Germline V gene lookup returns CDR1 ENHRY and CDR2 SYGVKD.

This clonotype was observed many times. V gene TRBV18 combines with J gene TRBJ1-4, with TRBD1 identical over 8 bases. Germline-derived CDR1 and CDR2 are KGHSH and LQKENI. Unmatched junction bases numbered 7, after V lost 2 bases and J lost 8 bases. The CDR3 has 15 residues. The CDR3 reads CASSPSGTGREKLFF. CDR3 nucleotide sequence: TGTGCCAGCTCACCATCCGGGACAGGAAGGGAAAAACTGTTTTTT.

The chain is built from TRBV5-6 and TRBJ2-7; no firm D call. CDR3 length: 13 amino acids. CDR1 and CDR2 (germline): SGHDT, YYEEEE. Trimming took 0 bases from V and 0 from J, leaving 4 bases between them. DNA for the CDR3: TGTGCCAGCAGCTTGGCATACTCCTACGAGCAGTACTTC. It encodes CASSLAYSYEQYF.

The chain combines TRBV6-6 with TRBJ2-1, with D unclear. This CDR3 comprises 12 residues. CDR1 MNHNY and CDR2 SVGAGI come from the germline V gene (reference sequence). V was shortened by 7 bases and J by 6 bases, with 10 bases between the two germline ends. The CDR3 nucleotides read TGTGCCAGCATCAATAGTGGCAATGAGCAGTTCTTC. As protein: CASINSGNEQFF.

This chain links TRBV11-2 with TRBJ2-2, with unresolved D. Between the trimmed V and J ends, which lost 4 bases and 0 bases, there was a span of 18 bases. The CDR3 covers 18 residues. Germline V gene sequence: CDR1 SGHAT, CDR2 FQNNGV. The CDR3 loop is CASSSKTAGRTNTGELFF. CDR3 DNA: TGTGCCAGCAGCTCTAAGACGGCTGGCAGAACGAACACCGGGGAGCTGTTTTTT.

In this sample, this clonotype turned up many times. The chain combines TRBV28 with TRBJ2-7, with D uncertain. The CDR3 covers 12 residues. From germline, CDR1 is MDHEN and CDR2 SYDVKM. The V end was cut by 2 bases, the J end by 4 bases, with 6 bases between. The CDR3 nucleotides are TGTGCCAGCAGTTTAGGAAGATACGAGCAGTACTTC. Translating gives CASSLGRYEQYF.

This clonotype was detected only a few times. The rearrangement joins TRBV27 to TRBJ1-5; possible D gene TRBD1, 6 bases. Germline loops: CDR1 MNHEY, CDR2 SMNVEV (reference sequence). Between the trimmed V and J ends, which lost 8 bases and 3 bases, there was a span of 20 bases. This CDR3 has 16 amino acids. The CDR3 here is CASRTVQGTANQPQHF. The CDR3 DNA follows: TGTGCCAGCCGTACCGTCCAGGGGACCGCCAATCAGCCCCAGCATTTT.

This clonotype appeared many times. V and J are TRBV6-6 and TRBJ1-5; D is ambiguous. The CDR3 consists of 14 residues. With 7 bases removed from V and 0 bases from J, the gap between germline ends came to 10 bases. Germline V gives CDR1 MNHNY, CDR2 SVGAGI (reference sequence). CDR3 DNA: TGTGCCAGCATAGAAGGTAATAGCAATCAGCCCCAGCATTTT. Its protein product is CASIEGNSNQPQHF.